Given below is one T cell receptor (beta chain) in context. TCRdb's copy holds only in-frame clones and misses some; the assay was immunoSEQ multiplex PCR. The sample consists of under 300,000 clones, around 83% of them appearing once. The CDR3 covers 13 residues. V lost 3 bases to trimming and J lost 3 bases; unmatched junction nucleotides: 1. Germline values: CDR1 MNHEY, CDR2 SMNVEV (reference sequence). The data were taken from a study of blood T cell repertoires in COVID-19. The chain couples TRBV27 to TRBJ2-5, with TRBD2 matching over 7 bases. Sequences were obtained from peripheral blood. This clonotype was obtained from a man younger than 40 who had recovered from COVID-19. CDR3 nucleotides: TGTGCCAGCAGTTTGCGGGGGAAAGAGACCCAGTACTTC. Protein: CASSLRGKETQYF.